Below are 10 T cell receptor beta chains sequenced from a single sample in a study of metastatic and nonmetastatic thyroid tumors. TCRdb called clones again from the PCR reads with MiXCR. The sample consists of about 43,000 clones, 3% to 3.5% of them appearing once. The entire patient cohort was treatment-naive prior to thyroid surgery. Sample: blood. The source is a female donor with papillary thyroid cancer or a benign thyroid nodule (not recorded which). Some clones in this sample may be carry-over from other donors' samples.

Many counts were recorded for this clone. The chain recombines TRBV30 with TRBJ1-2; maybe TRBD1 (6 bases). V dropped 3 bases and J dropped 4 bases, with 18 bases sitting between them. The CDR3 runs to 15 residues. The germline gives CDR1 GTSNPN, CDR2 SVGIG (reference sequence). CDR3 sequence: CAWRETGSGSYGYTF. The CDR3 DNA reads TGTGCCTGGAGGGAAACAGGGTCGGGGAGCTATGGCTACACCTTC.

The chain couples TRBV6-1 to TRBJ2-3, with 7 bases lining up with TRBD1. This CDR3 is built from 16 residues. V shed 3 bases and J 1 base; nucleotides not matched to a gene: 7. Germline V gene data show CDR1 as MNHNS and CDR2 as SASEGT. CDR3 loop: CASSDPPGQGTDTQYF. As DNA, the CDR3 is TGTGCCAGCAGTGATCCCCCCGGACAGGGCACAGATACGCAGTATTTT.

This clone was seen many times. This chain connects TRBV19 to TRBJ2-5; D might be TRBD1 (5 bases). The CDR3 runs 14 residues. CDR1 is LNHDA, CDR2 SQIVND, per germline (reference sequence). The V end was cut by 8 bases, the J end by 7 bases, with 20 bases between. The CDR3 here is CASRLGRFTGTQYF. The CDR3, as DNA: TGTGCCAGTCGACTTGGACGGTTTACAGGGACCCAGTACTTC.

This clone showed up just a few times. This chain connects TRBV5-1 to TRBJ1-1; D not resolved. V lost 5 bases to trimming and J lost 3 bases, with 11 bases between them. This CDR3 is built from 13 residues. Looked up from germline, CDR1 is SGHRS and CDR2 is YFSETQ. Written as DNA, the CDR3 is TGCGCCAGCAGTCCCGGAGGACACACTGAAGCTTTCTTT. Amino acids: CASSPGGHTEAFF.

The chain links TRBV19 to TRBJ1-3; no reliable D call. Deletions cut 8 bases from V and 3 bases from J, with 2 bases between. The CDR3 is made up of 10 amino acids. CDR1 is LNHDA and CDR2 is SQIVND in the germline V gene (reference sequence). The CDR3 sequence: CASFGNTIYF. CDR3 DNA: TGTGCCAGTTTTGGAAACACCATATATTTT.

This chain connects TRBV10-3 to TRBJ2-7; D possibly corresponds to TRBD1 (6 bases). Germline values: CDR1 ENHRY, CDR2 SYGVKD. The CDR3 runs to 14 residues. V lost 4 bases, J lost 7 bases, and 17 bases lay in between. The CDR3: CAISVNTGIGEQYF. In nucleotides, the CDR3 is TGTGCCATCAGTGTCAACACAGGGATCGGAGAGCAGTACTTC.

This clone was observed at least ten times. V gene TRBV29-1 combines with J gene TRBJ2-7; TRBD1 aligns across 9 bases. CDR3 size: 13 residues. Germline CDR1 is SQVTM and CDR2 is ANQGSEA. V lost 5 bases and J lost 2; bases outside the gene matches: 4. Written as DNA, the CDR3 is TGCAGCGTTCAGGGGACAGGGACCTACGAGCAGTACTTC. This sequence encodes CSVQGTGTYEQYF.

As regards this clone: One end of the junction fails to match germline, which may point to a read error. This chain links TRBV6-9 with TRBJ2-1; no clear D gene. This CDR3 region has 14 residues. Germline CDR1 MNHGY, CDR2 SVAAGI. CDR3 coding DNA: TGTGCCAACAGTTACAACCCAGCCAGCAATGACCAGTTCTTC. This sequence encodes CANSYNPASNDQFF.

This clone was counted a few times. The CDR3 sequence is CASSLGERIDGYTF. CDR3 in DNA: TGTGCCAGCAGTTTAGGGGAACGAATCGATGGCTACACCTTC. The chain carries TRBV12-3 or TRBV12-4 and TRBJ1-2; no reliable D call. V was cut by 1 base and J by 6 bases, with 12 bases left in between. This CDR3 has 14 amino acids.

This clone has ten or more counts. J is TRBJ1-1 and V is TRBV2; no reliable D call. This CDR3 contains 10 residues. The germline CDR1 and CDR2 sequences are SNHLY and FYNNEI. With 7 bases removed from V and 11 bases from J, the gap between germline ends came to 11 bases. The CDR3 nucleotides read TGTGCCAGCATCTCTCGATTGGCTTTCTTT. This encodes CASISRLAFF.